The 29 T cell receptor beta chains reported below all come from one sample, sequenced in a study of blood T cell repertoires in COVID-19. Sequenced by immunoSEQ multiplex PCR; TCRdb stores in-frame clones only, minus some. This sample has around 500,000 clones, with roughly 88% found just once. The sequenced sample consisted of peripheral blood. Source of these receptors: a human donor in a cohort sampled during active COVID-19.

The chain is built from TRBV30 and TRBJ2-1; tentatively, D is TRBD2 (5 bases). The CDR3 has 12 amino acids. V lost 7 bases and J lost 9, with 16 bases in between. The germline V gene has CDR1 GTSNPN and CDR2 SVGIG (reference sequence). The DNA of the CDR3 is TGTGCCTCATTGGTTGGGAGCGGTGAGCAGTTCTTC. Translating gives CASLVGSGEQFF.

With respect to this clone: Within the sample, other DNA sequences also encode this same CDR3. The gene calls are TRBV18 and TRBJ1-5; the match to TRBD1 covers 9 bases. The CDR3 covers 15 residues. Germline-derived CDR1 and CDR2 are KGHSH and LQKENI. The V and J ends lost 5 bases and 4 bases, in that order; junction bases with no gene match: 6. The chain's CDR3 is CASSAGTGSNQPQHF. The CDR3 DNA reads TGTGCCAGCTCAGCCGGGACAGGGAGTAATCAGCCCCAGCATTTT.

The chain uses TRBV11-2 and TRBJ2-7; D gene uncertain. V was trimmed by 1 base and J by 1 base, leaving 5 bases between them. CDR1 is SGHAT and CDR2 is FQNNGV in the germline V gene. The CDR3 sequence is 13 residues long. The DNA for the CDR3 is TGTGCCAGCAGCTTAGTGCGGTCCTACGAGCAGTACTTC. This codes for CASSLVRSYEQYF.

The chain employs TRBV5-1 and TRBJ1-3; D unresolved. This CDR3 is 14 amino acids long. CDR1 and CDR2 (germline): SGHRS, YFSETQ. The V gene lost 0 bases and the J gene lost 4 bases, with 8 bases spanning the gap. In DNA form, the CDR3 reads TGCGCCAGCAGCTTGGCCCTATACGGAAACACCATATATTTT. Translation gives CASSLALYGNTIYF. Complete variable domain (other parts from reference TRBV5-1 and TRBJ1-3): KAGVTQTPRYLIKTRGQQVTLSCSPISGHRSVSWYQQTPGQGLQFLFEYFSETQRNKGNFPGRFSGRQFSNSRSEMNVSTLELGDSALYLCASSLALYGNTIYFGEGSWLTVV.

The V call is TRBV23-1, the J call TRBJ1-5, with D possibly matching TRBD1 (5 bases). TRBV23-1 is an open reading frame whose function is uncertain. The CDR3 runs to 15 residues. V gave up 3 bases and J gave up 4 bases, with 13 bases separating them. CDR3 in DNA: TGCGCCAGCAGTCATTGCGGGACTTATAATCAGCCCCAGCATTTT. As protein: CASSHCGTYNQPQHF.

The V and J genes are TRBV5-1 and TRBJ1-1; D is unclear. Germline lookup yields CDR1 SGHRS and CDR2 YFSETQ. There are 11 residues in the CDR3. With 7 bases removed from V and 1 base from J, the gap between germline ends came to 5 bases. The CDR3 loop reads CASSQNTEAFF. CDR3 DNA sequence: TGCGCCAGCTCCCAGAACACTGAAGCTTTCTTT.

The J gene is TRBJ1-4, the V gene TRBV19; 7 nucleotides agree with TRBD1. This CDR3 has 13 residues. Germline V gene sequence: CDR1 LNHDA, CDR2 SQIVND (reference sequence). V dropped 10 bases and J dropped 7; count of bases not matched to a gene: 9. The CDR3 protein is CATAGGLSEKLFF. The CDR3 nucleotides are TGTGCCACCGCAGGGGGTTTAAGTGAAAAACTGTTTTTT.

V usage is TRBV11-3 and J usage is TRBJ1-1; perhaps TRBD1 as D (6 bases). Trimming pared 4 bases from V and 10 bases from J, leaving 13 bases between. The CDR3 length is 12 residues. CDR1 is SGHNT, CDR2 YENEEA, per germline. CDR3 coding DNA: TGTGCCAGCAGCTCAGAACAGGGCACAGCTTTCTTT. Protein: CASSSEQGTAFF.

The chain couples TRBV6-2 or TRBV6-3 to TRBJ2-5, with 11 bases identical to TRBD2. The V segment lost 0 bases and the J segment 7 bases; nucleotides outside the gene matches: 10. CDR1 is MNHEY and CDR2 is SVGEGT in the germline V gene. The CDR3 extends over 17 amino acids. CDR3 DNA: TGTGCCAGCAGTTACTCGAGCGGGACTAGCGGCCCAGGGACCCAGTACTTC. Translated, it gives CASSYSSGTSGPGTQYF.

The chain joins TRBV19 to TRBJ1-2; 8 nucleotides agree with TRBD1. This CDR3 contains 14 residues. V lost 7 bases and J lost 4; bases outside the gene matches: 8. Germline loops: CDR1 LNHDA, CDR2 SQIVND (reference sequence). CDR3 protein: CASTKDRASYGYTF. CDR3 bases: TGTGCCAGTACCAAGGACAGGGCGTCCTATGGCTACACCTTC.

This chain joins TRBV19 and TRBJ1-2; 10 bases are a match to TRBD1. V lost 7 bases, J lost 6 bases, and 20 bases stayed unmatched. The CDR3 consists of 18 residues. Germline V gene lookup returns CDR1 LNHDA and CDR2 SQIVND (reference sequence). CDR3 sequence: CASTDGRDFGQGVDGYTF. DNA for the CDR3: TGTGCCAGTACCGATGGGAGGGACTTTGGACAGGGGGTCGATGGCTACACCTTC.

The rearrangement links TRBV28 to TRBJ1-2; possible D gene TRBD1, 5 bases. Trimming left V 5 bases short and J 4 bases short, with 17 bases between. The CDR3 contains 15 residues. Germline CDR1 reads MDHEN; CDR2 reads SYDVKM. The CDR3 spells CASSPRDGGIYGYTF. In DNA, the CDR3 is TGTGCCAGCAGTCCTCGGGACGGAGGGATCTATGGCTACACCTTC.

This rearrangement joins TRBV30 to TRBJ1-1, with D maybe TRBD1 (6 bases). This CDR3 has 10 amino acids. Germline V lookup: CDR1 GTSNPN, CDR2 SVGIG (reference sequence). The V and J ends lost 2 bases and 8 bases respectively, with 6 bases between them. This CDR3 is CAWSQGEAFF. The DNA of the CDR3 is TGTGCCTGGAGTCAGGGGGAAGCTTTCTTT.

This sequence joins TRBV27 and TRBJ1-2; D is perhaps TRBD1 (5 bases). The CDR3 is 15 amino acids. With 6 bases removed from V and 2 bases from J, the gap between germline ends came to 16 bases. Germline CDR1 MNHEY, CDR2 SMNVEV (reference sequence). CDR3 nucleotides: TGTGCCAGCAGGGGCCGGGGGGATCACAACTATGGCTACACCTTC. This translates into CASRGRGDHNYGYTF.

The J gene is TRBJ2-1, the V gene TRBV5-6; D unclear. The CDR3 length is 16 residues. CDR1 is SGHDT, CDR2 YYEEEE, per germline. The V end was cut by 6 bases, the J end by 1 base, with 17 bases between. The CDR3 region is CASTSSEYRSYNEQFF. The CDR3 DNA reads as TGTGCCAGCACCTCCTCCGAATATCGGTCCTACAATGAGCAGTTCTTC.

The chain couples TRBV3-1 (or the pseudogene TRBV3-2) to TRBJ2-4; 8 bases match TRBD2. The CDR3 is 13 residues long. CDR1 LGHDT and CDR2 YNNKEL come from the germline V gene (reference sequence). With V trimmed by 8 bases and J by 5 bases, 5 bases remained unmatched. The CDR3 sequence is CASSRGGENIQYF. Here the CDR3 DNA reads TGTGCCAGCTCCCGGGGGGGGGAAAACATTCAGTACTTC.

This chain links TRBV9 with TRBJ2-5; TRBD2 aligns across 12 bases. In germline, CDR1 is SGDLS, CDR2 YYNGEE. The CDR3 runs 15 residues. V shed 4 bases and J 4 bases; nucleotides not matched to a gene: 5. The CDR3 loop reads CASSPQGLAGETQYF. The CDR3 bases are TGTGCCAGCAGCCCACAGGGACTAGCGGGAGAGACCCAGTACTTC.

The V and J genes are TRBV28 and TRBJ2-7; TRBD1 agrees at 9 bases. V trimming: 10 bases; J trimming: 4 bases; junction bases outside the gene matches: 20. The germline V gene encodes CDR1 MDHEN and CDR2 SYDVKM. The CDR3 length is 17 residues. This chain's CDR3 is CAISGQGFGSIGYEQYF. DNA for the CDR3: TGTGCCATTTCCGGACAGGGGTTTGGGAGTATCGGGTACGAGCAGTACTTC.

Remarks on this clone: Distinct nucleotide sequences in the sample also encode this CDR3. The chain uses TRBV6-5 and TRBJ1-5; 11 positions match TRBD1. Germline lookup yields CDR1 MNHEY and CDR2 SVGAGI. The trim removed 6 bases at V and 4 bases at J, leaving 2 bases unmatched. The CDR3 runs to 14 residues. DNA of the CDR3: TGTGCCAGCAGCCGGGACAGGGGGAATCAGCCCCAGCATTTT. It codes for CASSRDRGNQPQHF.

The CDR3: CASSPFDGAGNTIYF. CDR3 nucleotides: TGTGCCAGCTCACCCTTTGACGGGGCTGGAAACACCATATATTTT. The chain links TRBV18 to TRBJ1-3; D unclear. V was pared by 3 bases and J by 2 bases, with 11 bases between. Germline V gives CDR1 KGHSH, CDR2 LQKENI. CDR3 size: 15 residues.

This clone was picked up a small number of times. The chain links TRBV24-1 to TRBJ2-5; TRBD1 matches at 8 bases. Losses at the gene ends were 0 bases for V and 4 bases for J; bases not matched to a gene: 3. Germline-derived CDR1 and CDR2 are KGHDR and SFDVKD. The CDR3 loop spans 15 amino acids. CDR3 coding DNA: TGTGCCACCAGTGATTTGCAGGGGGCTGGAGAGACCCAGTACTTC. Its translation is CATSDLQGAGETQYF.

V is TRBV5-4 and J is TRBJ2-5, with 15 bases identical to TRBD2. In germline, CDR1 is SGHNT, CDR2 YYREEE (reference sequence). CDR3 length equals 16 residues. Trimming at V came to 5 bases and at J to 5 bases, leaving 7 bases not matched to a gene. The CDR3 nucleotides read TGTGCCAGCAGACGGACTAGCGGGAGGGAGTCTGAGACCCAGTACTTC. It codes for CASRRTSGRESETQYF.

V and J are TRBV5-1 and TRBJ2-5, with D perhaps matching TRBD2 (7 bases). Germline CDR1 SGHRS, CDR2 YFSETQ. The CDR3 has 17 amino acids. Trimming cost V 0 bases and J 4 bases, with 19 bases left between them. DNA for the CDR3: TGCGCCAGCAGCTTGGGCGGGGGCGGAGGTATGGGAGAGACCCAGTACTTC. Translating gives CASSLGGGGGMGETQYF.

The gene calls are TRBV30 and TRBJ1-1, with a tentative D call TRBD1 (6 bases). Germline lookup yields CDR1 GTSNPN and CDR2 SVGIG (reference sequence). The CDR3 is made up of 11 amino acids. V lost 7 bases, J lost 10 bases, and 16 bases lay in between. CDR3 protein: CASLWGPRAFF. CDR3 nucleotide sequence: TGTGCCTCACTTTGGGGGCCTCGAGCTTTCTTT. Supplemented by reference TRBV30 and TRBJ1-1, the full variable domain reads SQTIHQWPATLVQPVGSPLSLECTVEGTSNPNLYWYRQAAGRGLQLLFYSVGIGQISSEVPQNLSASRPQDRQFILSSKKLLLSDSGFYLCASLWGPRAFFGQGTRLTVV.

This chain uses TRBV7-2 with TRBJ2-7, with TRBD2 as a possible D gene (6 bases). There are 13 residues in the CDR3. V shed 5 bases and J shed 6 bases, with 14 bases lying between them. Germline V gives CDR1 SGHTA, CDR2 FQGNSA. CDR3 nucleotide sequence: TGTGCCAGCAGCCCCGGAGGGGCGCGCGAGCAGTACTTC. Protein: CASSPGGAREQYF. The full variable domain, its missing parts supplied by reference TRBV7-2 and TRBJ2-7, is GAGVSQSPSNKVTEKGKDVELRCDPISGHTALYWYRQSLGQGLEFLIYFQGNSAPDKSGLPSDRFSAERTGGSVSTLTIQRTQQEDSAVYLCASSPGGAREQYFGPGTRLTVT.

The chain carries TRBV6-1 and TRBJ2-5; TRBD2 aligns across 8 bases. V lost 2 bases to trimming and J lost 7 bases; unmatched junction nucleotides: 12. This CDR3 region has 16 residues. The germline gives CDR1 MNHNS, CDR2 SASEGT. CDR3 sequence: CASSETLAAPGGTQYF. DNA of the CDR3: TGTGCCAGCAGTGAAACACTAGCGGCCCCGGGGGGGACCCAGTACTTC.

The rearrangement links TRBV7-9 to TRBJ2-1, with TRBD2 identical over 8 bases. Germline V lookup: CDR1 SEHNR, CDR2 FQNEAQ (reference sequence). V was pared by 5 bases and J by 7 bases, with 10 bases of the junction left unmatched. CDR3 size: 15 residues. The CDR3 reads CASSPTSGARNEQFF. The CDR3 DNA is TGTGCCAGCAGCCCTACTAGCGGAGCGAGGAATGAGCAGTTCTTC.

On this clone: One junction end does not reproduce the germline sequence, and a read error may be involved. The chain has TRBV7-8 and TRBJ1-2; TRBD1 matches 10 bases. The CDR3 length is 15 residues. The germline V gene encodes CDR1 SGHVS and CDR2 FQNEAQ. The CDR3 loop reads CASSGRDRGNSGYTF. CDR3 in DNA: TGTGCCAGCAGCGGCCGGGACAGGGGAAACTCTGGCTACACCTTC.

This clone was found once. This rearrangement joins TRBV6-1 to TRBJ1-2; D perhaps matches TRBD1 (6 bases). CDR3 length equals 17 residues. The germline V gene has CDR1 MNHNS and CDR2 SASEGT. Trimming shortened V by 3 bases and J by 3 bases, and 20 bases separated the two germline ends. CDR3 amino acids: CASSDLGLNRAYYGYTF. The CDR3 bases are TGTGCCAGCAGTGACCTTGGCCTGAACAGGGCCTACTATGGCTACACCTTC.